This entry lists 19 T cell receptor beta chains sequenced from one sample in a study of spatial heterogeneity in lung cancer. Indicated time point: sample taken at primary tumor resection. No antigen has been identified for these receptors. Whole-study results and caveats: Within tumors, counts of expanded alpha and beta TCRs tracked tumor mutation counts.

TCRdb reanalysed the 5' RACE reads using MiXCR and keeps one entry per CDR3 protein. The sample yields 9,500 to 12,000 distinct CDR3 sequences, roughly 8% seen once. Sequencing used lung tumor tissue, obtained at surgery. These receptor sequences come from a female donor with early-stage non-small cell lung cancer.

Ten or more counts support this clonotype. Since it is a stray read in a library aimed at alpha chains, this beta chain has a size that is not meaningful. This chain uses TRBV19 with TRBJ1-5, with a possible D match to TRBD1 (6 bases). The CDR3 extends over 16 amino acids. Looked up from germline, CDR1 is LNHDA and CDR2 is SQIVND (reference sequence). V was trimmed by 5 bases and J by 4 bases, leaving 18 bases between them. CDR3: CASSPLGQMGNQPQHF. CDR3 DNA sequence: TGTGCCAGTAGTCCTCTAGGACAGATGGGGAATCAGCCCCAGCATTTT.

This clonotype appeared a few times. This beta chain is a stray sequence in a library constructed for alpha chains; its clone size is not meaningful. V and J are TRBV10-3 and TRBJ1-5; D not certain. Germline V gene data show CDR1 as ENHRY and CDR2 as SYGVKD. This CDR3 is built from 14 residues. V lost 1 base and J lost 0, with 4 bases in between. The CDR3: CAISEWSSNQPQHF. CDR3 nucleotide sequence: TGTGCCATCAGTGAGTGGAGTAGCAATCAGCCCCAGCATTTT.

This clonotype was observed a handful of times. This beta chain is a stray sequence in a library constructed for alpha chains; its clone size is not meaningful. V and J are TRBV30 and TRBJ2-1; 11 nucleotides align to TRBD2. The CDR3 spans 16 residues. Unmatched junction bases numbered 4, after V lost 0 bases and J lost 3 bases. Per the germline V gene, CDR1 is GTSNPN and CDR2 is SVGIG (reference sequence). The DNA of the CDR3 is TGTGCCTGGAGTGTAAGGGGACTAGCGGTCTACAATGAGCAGTTCTTC. It specifies CAWSVRGLAVYNEQFF.

This clonotype was counted at least ten times. This beta chain came through as a stray read in a library set up for alpha chains, and its size says little. This rearrangement joins TRBV11-2 to TRBJ2-2; D possibly uses TRBD1 or TRBD2 (5 bases each). V was pared by 5 bases and J by 4 bases, with 14 bases between. In germline, CDR1 is SGHAT, CDR2 FQNNGV. The CDR3 is 15 residues long. CDR3 sequence: CASSVGTRGTGELFF. The CDR3 coding sequence is TGTGCCAGCAGCGTAGGGACCCGGGGCACCGGGGAGCTGTTTTTT.

The table lists this clonotype with many counts. This beta chain appears as a stray read in a library generated for alpha chains; its size is not informative. The chain combines TRBV9 with TRBJ1-4; 7 bases are shared with TRBD1. The CDR3 runs to 15 residues. Germline V gives CDR1 SGDLS, CDR2 YYNGEE. The V segment lost 2 bases and the J segment 5 bases; nucleotides outside the gene matches: 6. CDR3 DNA: TGTGCCAGCAGCGTGTCACAGGGGCGGAATGAAAAACTGTTTTTT. It specifies CASSVSQGRNEKLFF.

As to this clonotype: This beta chain came through as a stray read in a library set up for alpha chains, and its size says little. The chain couples TRBV20-1 to TRBJ2-3; 8 positions agree with TRBD2. This CDR3 contains 15 residues. Germline CDR1 is DFQATT and CDR2 is SNEGSKA (reference sequence). With 3 bases clipped from V and 3 bases from J, the junction kept 8 bases outside the gene matches. The CDR3 sequence is CSASQAGAITDTQYF. The CDR3 nucleotides read TGCAGTGCTAGTCAAGCGGGGGCCATTACAGATACGCAGTATTTT.

This clonotype was detected ten times or more. This beta chain slipped into a library made for alpha chains as a stray read, so its size is not meaningful. The V gene is TRBV12-3 or TRBV12-4, the J gene TRBJ1-6; D is ambiguous. The length of the CDR3 is 15 residues. Between the trimmed V and J ends, which lost 6 bases and 5 bases, there was a span of 14 bases. CDR3 in DNA: TGTGCCAGCAGGCTCGTCCAATCCAATAATTCACCCCTCCACTTT. Translated: CASRLVQSNNSPLHF.

This clonotype has a count of ten or more. Because this beta chain is a stray read in a library intended to capture alpha chains, its abundance should not be given much weight. The V gene is TRBV5-1, the J gene TRBJ2-5, with 9 bases aligning to TRBD2. J gave up 5 bases and V 1 base, and 6 bases lay outside the gene matches. Germline CDR1 and CDR2: SGHRS and YFSETQ. This CDR3 is 15 amino acids long. The CDR3: CASSLIASGGETQYF. In nucleotides, the CDR3 is TGCGCCAGCAGCTTGATCGCCAGCGGGGGGGAGACCCAGTACTTC.

This clonotype was counted many times. This beta chain is a stray sequence in a library constructed for alpha chains; its clone size is not meaningful. The rearrangement joins TRBV29-1 to TRBJ2-7; 7 bases agree with TRBD1. Trimming took 4 bases from V and 3 from J; bases not matched to a gene: 6. Germline loops: CDR1 SQVTM, CDR2 ANQGSEA. There are 13 residues in the CDR3. CDR3 coding DNA: TGCAGCGTTGGACAGGGCCCCGACTACGAGCAGTACTTC. Encoded protein: CSVGQGPDYEQYF.

This clonotype has ten or more counts. The library was designed around alpha chains, so this beta chain is a stray read whose abundance carries little weight. The rearrangement links TRBV7-2 to TRBJ2-7; 9 bases are a match to TRBD2. There are 12 residues in the CDR3. Trimming at V came to 7 bases and at J to 2 bases, leaving 0 bases not matched to a gene. CDR1 and CDR2 from the germline V gene are SGHTA and FQGNSA. CDR3 DNA: TGTGCCAGCACTAGCGGGGCCTACGAGCAGTACTTC. This sequence encodes CASTSGAYEQYF.

This clonotype was detected ten times or more. Found in a library prepared for alpha chains, this beta chain is an off-target read, and its abundance has little meaning. The V and J genes are TRBV2 and TRBJ1-2; D may be TRBD1 (6 bases). This CDR3 contains 12 residues. Germline V gene lookup returns CDR1 SNHLY and CDR2 FYNNEI. In DNA, the CDR3 is TGTGCTCAGGGGACGGAGAACTATGGCTACACCTTC. It codes for CAQGTENYGYTF.

This clonotype has ten or more counts. This beta chain represents an off-target read in a library built for alpha chains; its size is of limited meaning. The chain couples TRBV29-1 to TRBJ2-3, with 9 bases that match TRBD2. Per germline, CDR1 SQVTM and CDR2 ANQGSEA. V dropped 7 bases and J dropped 2; count of bases not matched to a gene: 7. The CDR3 has 14 residues. In DNA, the CDR3 is TGCAGCGCCCTGACTAGCGGTCTCACAGATACGCAGTATTTT. Protein product: CSALTSGLTDTQYF.

By sample fraction, this clonotype is medium-sized (0.01 to 0.1%). In a library made to pick up alpha chains, this beta chain is a stray read with a size that means little. This rearrangement joins TRBV28 to TRBJ1-2; a possible D gene is TRBD1 (5 bases). Germline V gene data show CDR1 as MDHEN and CDR2 as SYDVKM. The CDR3 has 14 amino acids. V was clipped by 2 bases and J by 4 bases, with 11 bases between them. CDR3 sequence (DNA): TGTGCCAGCAGTTTAGTCATCAGGGTCTATGGCTACACCTTC. It yields the protein CASSLVIRVYGYTF.

This clonotype showed up many times. This beta chain was picked up by a library intended for alpha chains and is off target, so its count carries little meaning. The rearrangement joins TRBV20-1 to TRBJ2-1; tentatively, D is TRBD1 or TRBD2 (6 bases each). Trimming left V 1 base short and J 5 bases short, with 15 bases between. The CDR3 contains 15 residues. Germline V CDR1 and CDR2: DFQATT, SNEGSKA (reference sequence). The CDR3 loop is CSARAGAPEDNEQFF. The CDR3, as DNA: TGCAGTGCTAGAGCGGGGGCCCCGGAGGACAATGAGCAGTTCTTC.

This clonotype was found many times. This beta chain lies outside the target of a library built for alpha chains; its clone size means little. This chain uses TRBV7-7 with TRBJ2-5; TRBD1 aligns across 9 bases. V lost 4 bases, J lost 7 bases, and 13 bases stayed unmatched. The CDR3 is 16 residues long. Germline-derived CDR1 and CDR2 are SSHAT and FNYEAQ (reference sequence). CDR3 sequence reads: CASSSRSGTGSGTQYF. DNA for the CDR3: TGTGCCAGCAGCTCCCGATCCGGGACAGGGTCGGGGACCCAGTACTTC.

In this sample, this clonotype turned up many times. The size of this beta chain means little, since it is a stray read in a library made for alpha chains. This sequence joins TRBV20-1 and TRBJ2-1; no reliable D call. V was shortened by 5 bases and J by 10 bases, with 12 bases between the two germline ends. CDR1 is DFQATT, CDR2 SNEGSKA, per germline (reference sequence). The CDR3 length is 11 residues. The CDR3 spells CSAQTSDEQFF. The CDR3 DNA is TGCAGTGCTCAGACAAGCGACGAGCAGTTCTTC.

This clonotype appeared many times. This beta chain slipped into a library made for alpha chains as a stray read, so its size is not meaningful. V is TRBV7-3 and J is TRBJ2-1, with a weak D call TRBD1 (7 bases). V was cut by 5 bases and J by 9 bases, with 14 bases left in between. Germline-derived CDR1 and CDR2 are SGHTA and FQGTGA. CDR3 length equals 13 residues. The DNA of the CDR3 is TGTGCCAGCAGCCCAAACAGGGGAGGTGAGCAGTTCTTC. Translating gives CASSPNRGGEQFF.

This clonotype was detected many times. This beta chain slipped into a library made for alpha chains as a stray read, so its size is not meaningful. CDR3 nucleotides: TGTGCCAGCAGTTTATCCGGGGGGGTCGGGGAGCTGTTTTTT. Protein product: CASSLSGGVGELFF. The chain links TRBV12-3 or TRBV12-4 to TRBJ2-2; the match to TRBD2 covers 8 bases. Trimming cost V 2 bases and J 7 bases; bases outside gene matches: 3. There are 14 residues in the CDR3.

This clonotype appeared many times. This beta chain came through as a stray read in a library set up for alpha chains, and its size says little. This chain joins TRBV20-1 and TRBJ2-5, with D unclear. The CDR3 contains 15 residues. CDR1 is DFQATT, CDR2 SNEGSKA, per germline (reference sequence). V was pared by 1 base and J by 0 bases, with 12 bases between. The CDR3 nucleotides are TGCAGTGCTAGAGGGGGAACCCTGTACCAAGAGACCCAGTACTTC. Its translation: CSARGGTLYQETQYF.